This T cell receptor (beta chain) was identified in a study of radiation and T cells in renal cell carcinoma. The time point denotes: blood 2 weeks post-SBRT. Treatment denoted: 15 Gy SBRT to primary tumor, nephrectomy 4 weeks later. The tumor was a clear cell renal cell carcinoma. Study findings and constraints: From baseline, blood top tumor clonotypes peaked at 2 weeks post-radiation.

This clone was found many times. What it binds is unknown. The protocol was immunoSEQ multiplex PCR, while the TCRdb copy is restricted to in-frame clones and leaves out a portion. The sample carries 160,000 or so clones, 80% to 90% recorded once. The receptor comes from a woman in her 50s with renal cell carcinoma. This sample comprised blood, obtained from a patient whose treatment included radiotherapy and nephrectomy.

The CDR3 sequence is CAISGRDSYEQYF. The CDR3 nucleotides read TGTGCCATCAGTGGCCGGGACAGCTACGAGCAGTACTTC. The rearrangement links TRBV10-3 to TRBJ2-7; 7 bases line up with TRBD1. The ends lost 4 bases at V and 3 bases at J; junction bases unmatched: 3. CDR3 size: 13 residues. Looked up from germline, CDR1 is ENHRY and CDR2 is SYGVKD.